Listed below are T cell receptor beta chains from one sample, sequenced in a study of T cell responses to AZD1222 COVID-19 vaccine. Generated by immunoSEQ multiplex PCR, the TCRdb table keeps only in-frame clones and is missing some. The sample contains approximately 150,000 clones, approximately 90% of which appear only once. The source was peripheral blood, collected 28 days after the second AZD1222 dose. The receptors were gathered from an adult who received the AZD1222 COVID-19 vaccine. The CDR3 runs from the conserved cysteine through the conserved F or W. Each record gives: D gene, J gene, V gene, clone size, CDR3 protein, CDR3 DNA. A D gene is named only where the DNA matches it firmly. Size values are once, few and many counts, or a class for expanded clones, and some rows have none.

D gene: .; J gene: TRBJ1-4; V gene: TRBV11-2; clone size: .; CDR3 protein: CASLGASTNEKLFF; CDR3 DNA: TGTGCCAGCCTCGGGGCCTCAACTAATGAAAAACTGTTTTTT
D gene: .; J gene: TRBJ2-1; V gene: TRBV9; clone size: .; CDR3 protein: CASGDWNSYNEQFF; CDR3 DNA: TGTGCCAGCGGCGACTGGAACTCCTACAATGAGCAGTTCTTC
D gene: .; J gene: TRBJ2-7; V gene: TRBV9; clone size: .; CDR3 protein: CASSPRQARGYEQYF; CDR3 DNA: TGTGCCAGCAGCCCCCGACAGGCAAGGGGCTACGAGCAGTACTTC
D gene: .; J gene: TRBJ1-4; V gene: TRBV18; clone size: .; CDR3 protein: CASSPIEGEKLFF; CDR3 DNA: TGTGCCAGCTCACCGATAGAGGGGGAAAAACTGTTTTTT
D gene: TRBD1; J gene: TRBJ1-3; V gene: TRBV6-6; clone size: .; CDR3 protein: CASSRDRGHSGNTIYF; CDR3 DNA: TGTGCCAGCAGTCGGGACAGGGGACACTCTGGAAACACCATATATTTT
D gene: .; J gene: TRBJ2-7; V gene: TRBV9; clone size: .; CDR3 protein: CASSVGGGTYEQYF; CDR3 DNA: TGTGCCAGCAGCGTAGGTGGGGGGACCTACGAGCAGTACTTC
D gene: .; J gene: TRBJ1-1; V gene: TRBV6-5; clone size: .; CDR3 protein: CASSYSARGNTEAFF; CDR3 DNA: TGTGCCAGCAGTTACTCAGCCAGGGGTAACACTGAAGCTTTCTTT
D gene: .; J gene: TRBJ1-1; V gene: TRBV19; clone size: .; CDR3 protein: CASSMRVRNTEAFF; CDR3 DNA: TGTGCCAGTAGTATGAGGGTTAGGAACACTGAAGCTTTCTTT
D gene: .; J gene: TRBJ2-7; V gene: TRBV12-3/TRBV12-4; clone size: .; CDR3 protein: CASSRTTYEQYF; CDR3 DNA: TGTGCCAGCAGTCGTACCACCTACGAGCAGTACTTC
D gene: TRBD2; J gene: TRBJ2-7; V gene: TRBV7-2; clone size: .; CDR3 protein: CASSDPASGWYEQYF; CDR3 DNA: TGTGCCAGCAGCGACCCGGCTAGCGGGTGGTACGAGCAGTACTTC
D gene: .; J gene: TRBJ1-3; V gene: TRBV5-4; clone size: .; CDR3 protein: CASWARNSGNTIYF; CDR3 DNA: TGTGCCAGTTGGGCACGGAACTCTGGAAACACCATATATTTT
D gene: TRBD1; J gene: TRBJ2-1; V gene: TRBV7-6; clone size: .; CDR3 protein: CASSSRTGAVEISYNEQFF; CDR3 DNA: TGTGCCAGCAGCTCAAGGACAGGGGCGGTCGAAATCTCCTACAATGAGCAGTTCTTC
D gene: .; J gene: TRBJ2-7; V gene: TRBV29-1; clone size: .; CDR3 protein: CSVEDGQAYEQYF; CDR3 DNA: TGCAGCGTTGAAGATGGGCAGGCCTACGAGCAGTACTTC
D gene: .; J gene: TRBJ1-1; V gene: TRBV6-5; clone size: .; CDR3 protein: CASSLGGPLNTEAFF; CDR3 DNA: TGTGCCAGCAGTTTAGGGGGGCCCTTGAACACTGAAGCTTTCTTT
D gene: .; J gene: TRBJ1-1; V gene: TRBV7-3; clone size: .; CDR3 protein: CASSSGTNTEAFF; CDR3 DNA: TGTGCCAGCAGCTCAGGGACGAACACTGAAGCTTTCTTT
D gene: TRBD1; J gene: TRBJ2-7; V gene: TRBV15; clone size: .; CDR3 protein: CATSRDRGHYEQYF; CDR3 DNA: TGTGCCACCAGCAGAGACAGGGGGCACTACGAGCAGTACTTC
D gene: .; J gene: TRBJ1-1; V gene: TRBV29-1; clone size: once; CDR3 protein: CSVDQMNTEAFF; CDR3 DNA: TGCAGCGTTGACCAGATGAACACTGAAGCTTTCTTT
D gene: .; J gene: TRBJ1-5; V gene: TRBV10-2; clone size: .; CDR3 protein: CATTRGNQPQHF; CDR3 DNA: TGCGCCACCACTAGGGGAAATCAGCCCCAGCATTTT
D gene: TRBD1; J gene: TRBJ1-3; V gene: TRBV18; clone size: .; CDR3 protein: CASSPMTGTNTIYF; CDR3 DNA: TGTGCCAGCTCACCAATGACAGGGACAAACACCATATATTTT
D gene: TRBD2; J gene: TRBJ2-5; V gene: TRBV6-2/TRBV6-3; clone size: .; CDR3 protein: CASSYTASGGAGGTQYF; CDR3 DNA: TGTGCCAGCAGTTACACCGCTAGCGGGGGGGCAGGGGGGACCCAGTACTTC